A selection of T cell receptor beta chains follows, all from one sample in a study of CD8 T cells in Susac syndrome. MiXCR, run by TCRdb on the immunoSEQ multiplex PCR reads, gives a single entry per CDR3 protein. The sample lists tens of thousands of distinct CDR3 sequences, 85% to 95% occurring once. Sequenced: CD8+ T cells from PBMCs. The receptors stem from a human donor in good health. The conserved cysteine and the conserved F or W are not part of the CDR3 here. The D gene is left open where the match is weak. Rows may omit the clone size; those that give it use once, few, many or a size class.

ASGLGPIPGRLANYGYT	TRBV12-5	TRBJ1-2	-	-
ATNGGGTTGYT	TRBV24-1	TRBJ1-2	-	once
ASSTGGGNQPQH	TRBV9	TRBJ1-5	TRBD1	-
SAFLSTTDLGETQY	TRBV20-1	TRBJ2-5	-	once
ASSASGRYGYT	TRBV9	TRBJ1-2	-	-
ASSKKGWVTEAF	TRBV21-1	TRBJ1-1	-	-
ASSLIGVNTEAF	TRBV5-4	TRBJ1-1	-	once
ASSLSRQGEGYGYT	TRBV7-9	TRBJ1-2	TRBD1	-
ASSQGGPGANQPQH	TRBV4-1	TRBJ1-5	-	-
ASSQERLAGLETQY	TRBV4-3	TRBJ2-5	TRBD2	-
ASSPASGSTGELF	TRBV13	TRBJ2-2	TRBD2	-
ASRLAGGETQY	TRBV7-9	TRBJ2-5	TRBD2	-
ASSQSSDSRNYGYT	TRBV23-1	TRBJ1-2	-	-
ASSTRQGGTDTQY	TRBV7-9	TRBJ2-3	TRBD1	-
ASSLTPPARRADTQY	TRBV28	TRBJ2-3	-	-
SARMGGASGANVLT	TRBV20-1	TRBJ2-6	-	-
ASSTPLGGVGNEQF	TRBV9	TRBJ2-1	-	-
ASSQGRGELF	TRBV4-1	TRBJ2-2	-	-
AWVAGSYNEQF	TRBV30	TRBJ2-1	-	-
ASSYFGELF	TRBV6-2/TRBV6-3	TRBJ2-2	-	-
ASSPLTGMNTEAF	TRBV14	TRBJ1-1	-	-
ASSLRTASTDTQY	TRBV19	TRBJ2-3	-	-
SARGPPKGDTEAF	TRBV20-1	TRBJ1-1	-	-
ATSRRQGPDTQY	TRBV15	TRBJ2-3	TRBD1	-
ASSLGSGDNEQF	TRBV12-3/TRBV12-4	TRBJ2-1	-	-
ASSFAAIRGQKNEQF	TRBV3-1	TRBJ2-1	-	-
ASGPTDRERQPQH	TRBV12-5	TRBJ1-5	TRBD1	once
ASSQGIRGSGANVLT	TRBV4-3	TRBJ2-6	-	-
ASSGQAFHEQY	TRBV4-1	TRBJ2-7	TRBD1	-
ATSDPRGSSYNEQF	TRBV24-1	TRBJ2-1	TRBD1	once
ASSLVGGLAGEETQY	TRBV7-2	TRBJ2-5	TRBD2	once
ASSAGGNTEAF	TRBV9	TRBJ1-1	-	few
ASSQGATGGLHGYT	TRBV4-1	TRBJ1-2	TRBD1	-
ASSALGEQF	TRBV11-3	TRBJ2-1	-	-
ASSYSVQQPQH	TRBV6-5	TRBJ1-5	-	-
ASSLTSGLLVNAEAF	TRBV18	TRBJ1-1	-	-
SARVRKGSGSGNTIY	TRBV20-1	TRBJ1-3	-	-
ASSVGVSGTEAF	TRBV9	TRBJ1-1	-	-
SARSDRKDTGELF	TRBV20-1	TRBJ2-2	TRBD1	-
SAPAGTGGAQPQH	TRBV20-1	TRBJ1-5	TRBD1	-
SARDWDSGTGPLGEQF	TRBV20-1	TRBJ2-1	TRBD1	-
AILLAMSPNEQF	TRBV2	TRBJ2-1	-	-
ASSGSGNTIY	TRBV27	TRBJ1-3	-	-
ASSTGGAEAF	TRBV28	TRBJ1-1	-	-
ASRRAGLQETQY	TRBV7-9	TRBJ2-5	-	-
ASSFRDSDTQY	TRBV7-3	TRBJ2-3	-	-
ASSLYSGGHEQF	TRBV5-1	TRBJ2-1	TRBD2	-
ASSVHEQF	TRBV27	TRBJ2-1	-	-